This entry is about one T cell receptor (beta chain). Antigen: not known. Germline V gene data show CDR1 as MNHEY and CDR2 as SVGAGI. The CDR3 length is 13 residues. V was trimmed by 5 bases and J by 5 bases, leaving 12 bases between them. The data stem from a study of graft-versus-host responses after intestinal transplantation. Clones were read by immunoSEQ multiplex PCR, and TCRdb kept only the in-frame ones, dropping some. The top ten hold around 0.76% of the sample, which has 90,000 to 120,000 clones, 87% seen once. The TCR sequence derives from a human donor who was the organ donor for an intestinal transplant. This specimen was unstimulated CD4+ T cells sorted from spleen or lymph node cells, taken before transplant. The chain carries TRBV6-5 and TRBJ1-1, with D uncertain. CDR3 amino acids: CASSKGLGTEAFF. For the CDR3, the DNA is TGTGCCAGCAGTAAGGGCCTGGGGACTGAAGCTTTCTTT.